This TCR beta chain comes out of a study of CD8 T cells in Susac syndrome. RNA amounts of roughly 0.45 to 1 ug underwent reverse transcription with random hexamers. TCRdb used MiXCR to reprocess the immunoSEQ multiplex PCR reads, holding one entry per CDR3 protein. The sample lists 130,000 to 150,000 distinct CDR3 sequences, roughly 94% occurring once. V gave up 4 bases and J gave up 5 bases; unmatched junction bases: 12. Germline CDR1 is LGHNA and CDR2 is YNFKEQ. The length of the CDR3 is 16 residues. From blood CD8+ and CD4+ T cells, TCR beta sequences were generated. The sample taken for sequencing was CD4+ T cells from PBMCs. The V gene is TRBV4-2, the J gene TRBJ2-7; 9 bases are shared with TRBD2. This clonotype originated in a human donor in good health. The CDR3 loop is CASSPQLSGRFHEQYF. Here the CDR3 DNA reads TGTGCCAGCAGCCCCCAACTCAGCGGGAGGTTCCACGAGCAGTACTTC.